The clone carrying this TCR beta chain was seen only a few times. This entry is derived from a study of blood T cells in healthy people across ages. Combining a sample-barcoded 5' primer with a J-beta primer mix, a second PCR ran for 7 to 11 cycles. TCRdb independently ran MiXCR on the 5' RACE reads; one entry per CDR3 protein. Among some 800,000 distinct CDR3 sequences listed, 20% to 25% were seen once. Those donating, healthy Caucasian individuals from Russia, were aged 6 to 90. Drawing of peripheral blood yielded 7.5 to 10 milliliters from each donor. Germline V lookup: CDR1 DFQATT, CDR2 SNEGSKA (reference sequence). CDR3 size: 13 residues. The same sample was also used in a study of T cells of mothers and their children. Turning to that study: Over 9.5 million reads per mother and 2.5 million to 3 million per child were obtained. Regardless of relatedness, pairs show thymic selection shaping TCR recombination output in a similar manner.

The origin of this receptor is a boy aged 5-17 years in good health. The rearrangement joins TRBV20-1 to TRBJ2-5; D gene uncertain. The J call may be in error: the DNA end matches TRBJ2-7 better. Input material: blood. CDR3 residues: CSADGSGSYEQYF. The CDR3 bases are TGCAGTGCTGACGGGTCGGGCTCCTACGAGCAGTACTTC.